Listed below are T cell receptor beta chains from one sample, sequenced in a study of T cell changes during pregnancy in multiple sclerosis. Here immunoSEQ multiplex PCR was the method, and the copy in TCRdb shows in-frame clones only, minus some. The data contain more than 55,000 clones, about 92% of them singletons. Specimen: peripheral blood, collected in the third trimester of pregnancy. The source of these receptors is a female donor with multiple sclerosis, enrolled in a pregnancy study. Each CDR3 is given with its conserved first and last residue. Each record gives: J gene, V gene, D gene, CDR3 protein. A D gene is named only where the DNA matches it firmly.

J gene: TRBJ2-2; V gene: TRBV7-7; D gene: .; CDR3 protein: CASSLARSSGELFF
J gene: TRBJ1-6; V gene: TRBV5-1; D gene: TRBD1; CDR3 protein: CASSLTGGESPLHF
J gene: TRBJ2-7; V gene: TRBV11-2; D gene: TRBD1; CDR3 protein: CASSLAFPRQGSREQYF
J gene: TRBJ1-2; V gene: TRBV7-9; D gene: .; CDR3 protein: CASSLLQVHYGYTF
J gene: TRBJ1-5; V gene: TRBV7-2; D gene: TRBD1; CDR3 protein: CASSGPGRGLVVPQHF
J gene: TRBJ1-1; V gene: TRBV28; D gene: TRBD1; CDR3 protein: CASSSAGQGKDTEAFF
J gene: TRBJ1-1; V gene: TRBV4-1; D gene: .; CDR3 protein: CASSQRSMNTEAFF
J gene: TRBJ1-2; V gene: TRBV13; D gene: .; CDR3 protein: CASSIGGTYGYTF
J gene: TRBJ1-2; V gene: TRBV5-1; D gene: TRBD1; CDR3 protein: CASSSSKDRQGDYGYTF
J gene: TRBJ2-1; V gene: TRBV12-2; D gene: .; CDR3 protein: CASRLARVASGYNEQFF
J gene: TRBJ2-3; V gene: TRBV5-1; D gene: .; CDR3 protein: CASSTGNTDTQYF
J gene: TRBJ2-2; V gene: TRBV2; D gene: .; CDR3 protein: CASSESRNTGELFF
J gene: TRBJ1-5; V gene: TRBV2; D gene: TRBD1; CDR3 protein: CASIKDRGLHQPQHF
J gene: TRBJ2-7; V gene: TRBV4-1; D gene: TRBD1; CDR3 protein: CASSQDPGQGNEQYF
J gene: TRBJ1-2; V gene: TRBV7-9; D gene: .; CDR3 protein: CASSLDGNYGYTF
J gene: TRBJ2-7; V gene: TRBV10-1; D gene: TRBD1; CDR3 protein: CASSEDRGRVKQYF
J gene: TRBJ2-7; V gene: TRBV2; D gene: .; CDR3 protein: CASSSGVRFEQYF
J gene: TRBJ2-4; V gene: TRBV7-2; D gene: TRBD2; CDR3 protein: CASSSLAGGSLAKNIQYF
J gene: TRBJ1-1; V gene: TRBV6-5; D gene: TRBD1; CDR3 protein: CATKQGFNTEAFF
J gene: TRBJ2-7; V gene: TRBV6-6; D gene: .; CDR3 protein: CASSYDRTYEQYF
J gene: TRBJ2-7; V gene: TRBV7-8; D gene: TRBD2; CDR3 protein: CASSSEGLAGDYEQYF
J gene: TRBJ1-3; V gene: TRBV5-4; D gene: .; CDR3 protein: CASSSVPGNTIYF
J gene: TRBJ2-2; V gene: TRBV5-6; D gene: TRBD1; CDR3 protein: CASSLAVTGGFGELFF
J gene: TRBJ1-5; V gene: TRBV2; D gene: .; CDR3 protein: CATAPDAGRNQPQHF
J gene: TRBJ1-3; V gene: TRBV6-1; D gene: TRBD1; CDR3 protein: CASIRYRGRNTIYF
J gene: TRBJ2-7; V gene: TRBV10-1; D gene: TRBD1; CDR3 protein: CASSEPGTAYEQYF
J gene: TRBJ2-7; V gene: TRBV19; D gene: TRBD1; CDR3 protein: CASSPRTGTYEQYF
J gene: TRBJ2-3; V gene: TRBV11-2; D gene: .; CDR3 protein: CASRPRQYTDTQYF
J gene: TRBJ1-2; V gene: TRBV29-1; D gene: TRBD1; CDR3 protein: CSVGAGTGPKTDYGYTF
J gene: TRBJ2-3; V gene: TRBV29-1; D gene: TRBD2; CDR3 protein: CSVYGTSGLGDTQYF
J gene: TRBJ2-3; V gene: TRBV5-1; D gene: TRBD2; CDR3 protein: CASSSGLAAGTDTQYF
J gene: TRBJ2-5; V gene: TRBV10-1; D gene: .; CDR3 protein: CASSETSGETQYF
J gene: TRBJ1-4; V gene: TRBV28; D gene: .; CDR3 protein: CASTGLEKLFF
J gene: TRBJ2-5; V gene: TRBV9; D gene: TRBD2; CDR3 protein: CASSVGGSLETQYF
J gene: TRBJ2-1; V gene: TRBV6-1; D gene: TRBD2; CDR3 protein: CAVQTSPSSYNEQFF
J gene: TRBJ1-1; V gene: TRBV28; D gene: .; CDR3 protein: CASIQGISEAFF
J gene: TRBJ2-1; V gene: TRBV18; D gene: .; CDR3 protein: CASSPPSQNNEQFF
J gene: TRBJ2-2; V gene: TRBV28; D gene: TRBD2; CDR3 protein: CASSLDPSTLAGVTGELFF
J gene: TRBJ1-1; V gene: TRBV18; D gene: .; CDR3 protein: CASSPLREGGTEAFF
J gene: TRBJ1-1; V gene: TRBV2; D gene: .; CDR3 protein: CASSVTGNTEAFF
J gene: TRBJ1-5; V gene: TRBV2; D gene: .; CDR3 protein: CASSEAVGQPVGPQHF
J gene: TRBJ2-7; V gene: TRBV6-5; D gene: .; CDR3 protein: CASSYAGESYEQYF
J gene: TRBJ2-7; V gene: TRBV2; D gene: .; CDR3 protein: CASSWGAEGEQYF
J gene: TRBJ2-1; V gene: TRBV19; D gene: TRBD1; CDR3 protein: CASEGQASNEQFF
J gene: TRBJ2-7; V gene: TRBV4-3; D gene: TRBD1; CDR3 protein: CASSPQGASSYEQYF